The next 19 T cell receptor beta chains were all read from a single sample in a study of cytomegalovirus exposure and HLA in healthy donors (dated by TCRdb to the late 2010s). Library generation was performed with the immunoSEQ multiplex PCR assay. A mixture of 60 forward primers for TCR Vbeta segments and 13 reverse primers for TCR Jbeta segments was used in the multiplex PCR. Not all clones reach the TCRdb copy of this immuneACCESS table, which keeps in-frame sequences only. Checked studies attribute under half of the gap to unresolved V genes and leave the rest unexplained. Recorded for this sample are approximately 96,000 clones; approximately 79% of them occurred a single time. 1.8% of the sample comes from the top ten. Sequenced sample: PBMCs. Receptors were obtained from a male donor in good health and CMV-seronegative.

This clone was seen at least ten times. This chain uses TRBV27 with TRBJ2-5; TRBD1 might be the D (6 bases). Trimming pared 8 bases from V and 7 bases from J, leaving 29 bases between. Germline V gene sequence: CDR1 MNHEY, CDR2 SMNVEV (reference sequence). The CDR3 runs to 17 residues. The CDR3 DNA reads as TGTGCCAGCTCGGACAGAGCGAACCTCCCTTCAGGGCGGACCCAGTACTTC. This codes for CASSDRANLPSGRTQYF.

The V gene is TRBV11-2, the J gene TRBJ1-4, with a possible D match to TRBD1 (6 bases). Trimming cost V 3 bases and J 8 bases, with 13 bases left between them. CDR3 length: 14 amino acids. Germline V lookup: CDR1 SGHAT, CDR2 FQNNGV. The DNA of the CDR3 is TGTGCCAGCAGCTTGGTCCGACAGGTCGAAAAACTGTTTTTT. Its translation is CASSLVRQVEKLFF. Variable domain in full (rest from reference TRBV11-2 and TRBJ1-4): EAGVAQSPRYKIIEKRQSVAFWCNPISGHATLYWYQQILGQGPKLLIQFQNNGVVDDSQLPKDRFSAERLKGVDSTLKIQPAKLEDSAVYLCASSLVRQVEKLFFGSGTQLSVL.

The chain has TRBV28 and TRBJ1-6; the D gene is possibly TRBD1 (6 bases). This CDR3 has 12 residues. Germline values: CDR1 MDHEN, CDR2 SYDVKM. V dropped 8 bases and J dropped 7 bases, with 9 bases sitting between them. CDR3 amino acids: CASGGMNSPLHF. In DNA, the CDR3 is TGTGCCAGCGGGGGCATGAATTCACCCCTCCACTTT.

The genes are TRBV6-6 and TRBJ1-5; TRBD1 is a possible D gene (6 bases). This CDR3 has 15 residues. The V gene's germline CDR1 is MNHNY and CDR2 SVGAGI (reference sequence). The V gene lost 6 bases and the J gene lost 0 bases, with 12 bases spanning the gap. The CDR3 nucleotides read TGTGCCAGCAGCTCTAGGACAGATAGCAATCAGCCCCAGCATTTT. Translation: CASSSRTDSNQPQHF.

This clone was picked up one time. This chain uses TRBV30 with TRBJ2-5, with 9 positions matching TRBD1. Judging by the DNA end, TRBJ2-7 fits better; the J call may be wrong. CDR3 length: 14 residues. Germline values: CDR1 GTSNPN, CDR2 SVGIG (reference sequence). The CDR3 spells CAWMGQGRSYEQYF. CDR3 bases: TGTGCCTGGATGGGACAGGGACGCTCCTACGAGCAGTACTTC.

The chain is built from TRBV4-3 and TRBJ1-1; D possibly corresponds to TRBD1 (5 bases). CDR3 size: 15 residues. Germline assignment: CDR1 LGHNA and CDR2 YSLEER. Trimming shortened V by 0 bases and J by 8 bases, and 16 bases separated the two germline ends. CDR3 sequence (DNA): TGCGCCAGCAGCCAAGATCGGATGTTCCGGGGGGAAGCTTTCTTT. Protein product: CASSQDRMFRGEAFF.

The CDR3 coding sequence is TGTGCCAGCAGTTGTAGGGTAGCTCGAGGGGGGGAGCTGTTTTTT. It translates to CASSCRVARGGELFF. The rearrangement links TRBV21-1 to TRBJ2-2; TRBD2, as called in the table, went unchecked against the DNA. TRBV21-1 counts as a pseudogene. There are 15 residues in the CDR3.

The V call is TRBV18, the J call TRBJ2-3; 8 bases are a match to TRBD2. The CDR3 spans 14 residues. J lost 8 bases, V lost 2 bases, and 6 bases had no gene match. In germline, CDR1 is KGHSH, CDR2 LQKENI. The CDR3 coding sequence is TGTGCCAGCTCACCATTCCAAGGACTAGCTACGCAGTATTTT. Translation gives CASSPFQGLATQYF.

V and J are TRBV5-6 and TRBJ2-7; 16 bases are shared with TRBD2. Germline V lookup: CDR1 SGHDT, CDR2 YYEEEE. V lost 2 bases to trimming and J lost 6 bases; unmatched junction nucleotides: 14. The CDR3 extends over 19 amino acids. The CDR3 region has the DNA TGTGCCAGCAGCTTCGGGACTAGCGGGAGGGCCAGGGTGTTTCGCGAGCAGTACTTC. It is translated as CASSFGTSGRARVFREQYF. Using reference TRBV5-6 and TRBJ2-7 for the parts outside the CDR3, the full variable domain is DAGVTQSPTHLIKTRGQQVTLRCSPKSGHDTVSWYQQALGQGPQFIFQYYEEEERQRGNFPDRFSGHQFPNYSSELNVNALLLGDSALYLCASSFGTSGRARVFREQYFGPGTRLTVT.

The genes are TRBV28 and TRBJ2-1; 10 nucleotides agree with TRBD2. After removal of 5 bases from V and 4 bases from J, the junction contained 8 bases not matched to a gene. This CDR3 has 16 residues. Germline assignment: CDR1 MDHEN and CDR2 SYDVKM. CDR3 sequence (DNA): TGTGCCAGCAGTGGTAGCGGGAGGTCTCGGTACAATGAGCAGTTCTTC. Its protein is CASSGSGRSRYNEQFF. The variable domain in full, completed from reference TRBV28 and TRBJ2-1, reads DVKVTQSSRYLVKRTGEKVFLECVQDMDHENMFWYRQDPGLGLRLIYFSYDVKMKEKGDIPEGYSVSREKKERFSLILESASTNQTSMYLCASSGSGRSRYNEQFFGPGTRLTVL.

This chain connects TRBV19 to TRBJ1-5; the D is unclear. Germline CDR1 and CDR2: LNHDA and SQIVND (reference sequence). CDR3 length equals 15 residues. V was trimmed by 7 bases and J by 4 bases, leaving 17 bases between them. CDR3 protein: CASTPWAGLNQPQHF. CDR3 DNA: TGTGCCAGTACCCCATGGGCAGGCCTTAATCAGCCCCAGCATTTT.

The V and J genes are TRBV10-3 and TRBJ2-2; 7 bases agree with TRBD1. This CDR3 contains 14 residues. Germline CDR1 reads ENHRY; CDR2 reads SYGVKD. The trim removed 5 bases at V and 4 bases at J, leaving 4 bases unmatched. This CDR3 is CAISPDRFTGELFF. CDR3 in DNA: TGTGCCATCAGTCCGGACAGGTTCACCGGGGAGCTGTTTTTT.

This chain links TRBV7-3 with TRBJ2-5; possible D gene TRBD2, 6 bases. CDR1 and CDR2 from the germline V gene are SGHTA and FQGTGA. V dropped 2 bases and J dropped 1 base, with 11 bases sitting between them. This CDR3 is built from 15 residues. Written as DNA, the CDR3 is TGTGCCAGCAGCTTATCCAGCGGGCCCCAAGAGACCCAGTACTTC. This encodes CASSLSSGPQETQYF.

The V gene is TRBV7-6, the J gene TRBJ2-2; maybe TRBD2 (5 bases). This CDR3 spans 16 amino acids. Germline lookup yields CDR1 SGHVS and CDR2 FNYEAQ. The V end was cut by 5 bases, the J end by 0 bases, with 13 bases between. The CDR3 nucleotides read TGTGCCAGCAGCCATCGTCGGGGATCGAACACCGGGGAGCTGTTTTTT. Its translation: CASSHRRGSNTGELFF.

The chain's CDR3 is CASSYSRGLGEQYF. In DNA, the CDR3 is TGTGCCAGCAGTTACTCTCGGGGGTTAGGCGAGCAGTACTTC. The J gene is TRBJ2-7, the V gene TRBV6-5; tentatively, D is TRBD2 (6 bases). The V gene lost 0 bases and the J gene lost 6 bases, with 12 bases spanning the gap. This CDR3 has 14 residues. Per germline, CDR1 MNHEY and CDR2 SVGAGI.

The gene calls are TRBV5-4 and TRBJ2-7; 7 bases match TRBD1. From germline, CDR1 is SGHNT and CDR2 YYREEE (reference sequence). The CDR3 totals 13 residues. The ends lost 2 bases at V and 7 bases at J; junction bases unmatched: 6. The CDR3 DNA follows: TGTGCCAGCAGCTTACAGGGGAAAGGGGAGCAGTACTTC. Translated: CASSLQGKGEQYF.

The CDR3 sequence: CASSFGDRSTDTQYF. In DNA, the CDR3 is TGCGCCAGCAGCTTCGGGGACAGAAGCACAGATACGCAGTATTTT. The chain joins TRBV5-1 to TRBJ2-3, with 7 bases identical to TRBD1. V was clipped by 2 bases and J by 0 bases; unmatched bases: 3. Germline assignment: CDR1 SGHRS and CDR2 YFSETQ. CDR3 length: 15 residues.

This rearrangement joins TRBV7-7 to TRBJ2-3; D not certain. The CDR3 has 18 amino acids. Trimming shortened V by 5 bases and J by 4 bases, and 25 bases separated the two germline ends. CDR1 and CDR2 from the germline V gene are SSHAT and FNYEAQ (reference sequence). The chain's CDR3 is CASSTRPRGSGSADTQYF. The CDR3 DNA sequence: TGTGCCAGCAGCACACGCCCGCGAGGCTCTGGGTCCGCAGATACGCAGTATTTT.

The chain links TRBV7-3 to TRBJ2-7, with 13 bases fitting TRBD2. Unmatched junction bases numbered 4, after V lost 0 bases and J lost 5 bases. The CDR3 is made up of 16 amino acids. The germline V gene has CDR1 SGHTA and CDR2 FQGTGA. CDR3 nucleotides: TGTGCCAGCAGCTTAACTGGACTAGCGGGAGTCCACGAGCAGTACTTC. Its translation: CASSLTGLAGVHEQYF.